Listed below are T cell receptor beta chains from one sample, sequenced in a study of blood T cell repertoires in COVID-19. Sequenced by immunoSEQ multiplex PCR; TCRdb stores in-frame clones only, minus some. This table holds about 190,000 clones, around 84% found once. Sample: peripheral blood. All receptors derive from a man aged 30-40 years with active or convalescent COVID-19. CDR3s include the opening cysteine and the closing phenylalanine or tryptophan. D genes are given only for firm matches. Rows give clone size only sometimes, using once, few, many, or a class for an expanded clone.

J: TRBJ2-1; length: 16; size: .; V: TRBV27; D: TRBD2; DNA: TGTGCCAGCATCCTTAGCGGGGTGGGTGCCTTCCATGAGCAGTTCTTC; CDR3: CASILSGVGAFHEQFF
J: TRBJ2-5; length: 16; size: .; V: TRBV5-6; D: .; DNA: TGTGCCAGCAGCTTGCGCTACCCCGCCCCACAAGAGACCCAGTACTTC; CDR3: CASSLRYPAPQETQYF
J: TRBJ2-2; length: 16; size: .; V: TRBV7-3; D: TRBD2; DNA: TGTGCCAGCAGCTTCGACGGGGGGGTAAACACCGGGGAGCTGTTTTTT; CDR3: CASSFDGGVNTGELFF
J: TRBJ1-2; length: 14; size: .; V: TRBV2; D: .; DNA: TGTGCCAGCAGGGGCTTGGAGGGAAACTATGGCTACACCTTC; CDR3: CASRGLEGNYGYTF
J: TRBJ1-4; length: 13; size: .; V: TRBV12-3/TRBV12-4; D: .; DNA: TGTGCCAGCAGTTTCATTTCTAATGAAAAACTGTTTTTT; CDR3: CASSFISNEKLFF
J: TRBJ2-2; length: 14; size: few; V: TRBV4-3; D: TRBD1; DNA: TGCGCCAGCAGCCCAGGACAGGGGGCAGCGGAGCTGTTTTTT; CDR3: CASSPGQGAAELFF
J: TRBJ2-2; length: 14; size: .; V: TRBV7-9; D: .; DNA: TGTGCCAGCAAGTCAACGGGGAACACCGGGGAGCTGTTTTTT; CDR3: CASKSTGNTGELFF
J: TRBJ1-6; length: 14; size: .; V: TRBV5-1; D: TRBD1; DNA: TGCGCCAGCAGCTACACAGGGGGCAATTCACCCCTCCACTTT; CDR3: CASSYTGGNSPLHF
J: TRBJ2-7; length: 14; size: .; V: TRBV6-5; D: .; DNA: TGTGCCAGCAGTTACTCGGGCAGGCCATACGAGCAGTACTTC; CDR3: CASSYSGRPYEQYF
J: TRBJ2-3; length: 18; size: .; V: TRBV24-1; D: TRBD2; DNA: TGTGCCACCAGTGAAATGCCGGGACTAGGGAGGAGTGCAGATACGCAGTATTTT; CDR3: CATSEMPGLGRSADTQYF
J: TRBJ2-5; length: 15; size: .; V: TRBV9; D: TRBD1; DNA: TGTGCCAGCAGCGACCGACAGGGGGCGCAGGAGACCCAGTACTTC; CDR3: CASSDRQGAQETQYF
J: TRBJ1-1; length: 16; size: .; V: TRBV4-1; D: TRBD1; DNA: TGCGCCAGCAGATTCCCGGGACAGGGGGCCGCCACTGAAGCTTTCTTT; CDR3: CASRFPGQGAATEAFF
J: TRBJ2-5; length: 14; size: .; V: TRBV27; D: TRBD2; DNA: TGTGCCAGCAGTTTATCCGGGGGGATTGAGACCCAGTACTTC; CDR3: CASSLSGGIETQYF
J: TRBJ1-1; length: 15; size: .; V: TRBV23-1; D: .; DNA: TGCGCCAGCAGTCGGGCATCCAGGGAAGGGGCTGAAGCTTTCTTT; CDR3: CASSRASREGAEAFF
J: TRBJ2-1; length: 13; size: .; V: TRBV5-6; D: .; DNA: TGTGCCAGCAGCTTGGCGGCGGGCAATGAGCAGTTCTTC; CDR3: CASSLAAGNEQFF
J: TRBJ1-1; length: 17; size: .; V: TRBV11-3; D: .; DNA: TGTGCCAGCAGCCCCAACAGGTGGGGGGATCCGAACACTGAAGCTTTCTTT; CDR3: CASSPNRWGDPNTEAFF
J: TRBJ1-2; length: 19; size: few; V: TRBV28; D: TRBD1; DNA: TGTGCCAGCAGCACTACATATACCCATACAGGGGGCGCAGTCTATGGCTACACCTTC; CDR3: CASSTTYTHTGGAVYGYTF
J: TRBJ2-5; length: 13; size: once; V: TRBV4-3; D: TRBD1; DNA: TGCGCCAGTGGCCGACAGGGTGGAGAGACCCAGTACTTC; CDR3: CASGRQGGETQYF
J: TRBJ2-3; length: 15; size: .; V: TRBV4-1; D: TRBD1; DNA: TGCGCCAGCAGCTCCTGGGGACAGAGCACAGATACGCAGTATTTT; CDR3: CASSSWGQSTDTQYF
J: TRBJ2-1; length: 16; size: .; V: TRBV7-2; D: TRBD2; DNA: TGTGCCAGCAGCCCCCGGGGACTAGCGGGTGCCAATGAGCAGTTCTTC; CDR3: CASSPRGLAGANEQFF
J: TRBJ1-1; length: 13; size: .; V: TRBV6-5; D: .; DNA: TGTGCCAGCCTCCGGACACTGAACACTGAAGCTTTCTTT; CDR3: CASLRTLNTEAFF
J: TRBJ2-3; length: 14; size: .; V: TRBV30; D: TRBD2; DNA: TGTGCCTGGAGTCTCAGCGGGAGTGCAGATACGCAGTATTTT; CDR3: CAWSLSGSADTQYF
J: TRBJ2-2; length: 14; size: .; V: TRBV28; D: TRBD1; DNA: TGTGCCAGCAGTGGGACAGCGAACACCGGGGAGCTGTTTTTT; CDR3: CASSGTANTGELFF
J: TRBJ2-3; length: 16; size: .; V: TRBV7-9; D: TRBD2; DNA: TGTGCCAGCAGCCCGCAGGTAGCGGGATCCGCAGATACGCAGTATTTT; CDR3: CASSPQVAGSADTQYF
J: TRBJ1-5; length: 11; size: .; V: TRBV12-3/TRBV12-4; D: TRBD1; DNA: TGTGCATCGGACAGGGGGAAAGCCCAGCATTTT; CDR3: CASDRGKAQHF
J: TRBJ1-5; length: 11; size: .; V: TRBV28; D: .; DNA: TGTGCCAGCTTCCACAATCAGCCCCAGCATTTT; CDR3: CASFHNQPQHF
J: TRBJ1-6; length: 15; size: .; V: TRBV5-4; D: .; DNA: TGTGCCAGCAGCTCATTGACAGGAAATAATTCACCCCTCCACTTT; CDR3: CASSSLTGNNSPLHF
J: TRBJ1-6; length: 14; size: .; V: TRBV11-2; D: .; DNA: TGTGCCAGCAGCTTGACCCAGGGAGGCTCACCCCTCCACTTT; CDR3: CASSLTQGGSPLHF
J: TRBJ1-2; length: 15; size: .; V: TRBV10-1; D: TRBD1; DNA: TGCGCCAGCGTTTTTACAGGGGCCTGGGACTATGGCTACACCTTC; CDR3: CASVFTGAWDYGYTF
J: TRBJ1-6; length: 15; size: .; V: TRBV28; D: .; DNA: TGTGCCAGCAGTCCCCTTCGACAGGAAAATTCACCCCTCCACTTT; CDR3: CASSPLRQENSPLHF
J: TRBJ2-7; length: 13; size: few; V: TRBV7-9; D: TRBD1; DNA: TGTGCCAGCAGCCAATACAGGGGCCACGAGCAGTACTTC; CDR3: CASSQYRGHEQYF
J: TRBJ1-6; length: 18; size: .; V: TRBV25-1; D: .; DNA: TGTGCCAGCAGTCAAGGGAGGGCAGGGGAACGCTATAATTCACCCCTCCACTTT; CDR3: CASSQGRAGERYNSPLHF
J: TRBJ2-1; length: 11; size: .; V: TRBV30; D: .; DNA: TGTGCCTGGAGTGGCTTGGAGTACCAGTTCTTC; CDR3: CAWSGLEYQFF
J: TRBJ1-2; length: 10; size: once; V: TRBV20-1; D: .; DNA: TGCAGTGCCTCGCAGGGAGGCTACACCTTC; CDR3: CSASQGGYTF
J: TRBJ2-1; length: 15; size: .; V: TRBV5-1; D: .; DNA: TGCGCCAGCAGCCTCGGAGGCGGAAACTACAATGAGCAGTTCTTC; CDR3: CASSLGGGNYNEQFF
J: TRBJ1-5; length: 15; size: few; V: TRBV6-1; D: .; DNA: TGTGCCAGCAGTGAAGCCTCCGGGGGTGGCCAGCCCCAGCATTTT; CDR3: CASSEASGGGQPQHF
J: TRBJ2-3; length: 13; size: .; V: TRBV29-1; D: .; DNA: TGCAGCGCGTCGGGGTCTACCACAGATACGCAGTATTTT; CDR3: CSASGSTTDTQYF
J: TRBJ2-2; length: 15; size: .; V: TRBV9; D: TRBD1; DNA: TGTGCCAGCAGCGTATCTCAGGGGGTGGCCGGGGAGCTGTTTTTT; CDR3: CASSVSQGVAGELFF
J: TRBJ1-5; length: 15; size: .; V: TRBV5-8; D: .; DNA: TGTGCCAGCAGCTTACGCCGGGACACCAATCAGCCCCAGCATTTT; CDR3: CASSLRRDTNQPQHF
J: TRBJ1-4; length: 15; size: once; V: TRBV5-3; D: .; DNA: TGTGCCAGAAGGATATCGGCGACTGGCAGTGAAAAACTGTTTTTT; CDR3: CARRISATGSEKLFF
J: TRBJ1-3; length: 15; size: .; V: TRBV28; D: TRBD1; DNA: TGTGCCAGCAACCCCTCGACAGGGGCGGGAAACACCATATATTTT; CDR3: CASNPSTGAGNTIYF
J: TRBJ1-4; length: 15; size: .; V: TRBV19; D: .; DNA: TGTGCCAGTAGCCTGGCCGGGACAACTAATGAAAAACTGTTTTTT; CDR3: CASSLAGTTNEKLFF
J: TRBJ2-3; length: 19; size: .; V: TRBV20-1; D: TRBD2; DNA: TGCAGTGCTAGTGTACGTCAGGGTCGGGGACTAGCGAACACAGATACGCAGTATTTT; CDR3: CSASVRQGRGLANTDTQYF
J: TRBJ2-5; length: 12; size: .; V: TRBV5-1; D: TRBD1; DNA: TGCGCCAGCACCCAATACGGGACAGACTCTTACTTC; CDR3: CASTQYGTDSYF
J: TRBJ2-3; length: 15; size: few; V: TRBV4-1; D: TRBD1; DNA: TGCGCCAGCAGCCAGGGACAGGGCCGCACAGATACGCAGTATTTT; CDR3: CASSQGQGRTDTQYF
J: TRBJ1-1; length: 13; size: .; V: TRBV2; D: .; DNA: TGTGCCAGCAGAAGGCAGGGACTGACTGAAGCTTTCTTT; CDR3: CASRRQGLTEAFF
J: TRBJ1-4; length: 15; size: .; V: TRBV2; D: .; DNA: TGTGCCAGCAGTGAAGGTTATGCAACTAATGAAAAACTGTTTTTT; CDR3: CASSEGYATNEKLFF
J: TRBJ1-1; length: 14; size: .; V: TRBV7-3; D: TRBD1; DNA: TGTGCCAGCAGCTGGACAGGGATGGACACTGAAGCTTTCTTT; CDR3: CASSWTGMDTEAFF
J: TRBJ1-1; length: 15; size: .; V: TRBV5-1; D: TRBD1; DNA: TGCGCCAGCAGCACGACCGGGACAGGCGGCACTGAAGCTTTCTTT; CDR3: CASSTTGTGGTEAFF
J: TRBJ2-2; length: 17; size: .; V: TRBV6-4; D: TRBD2; DNA: TGTGCCAGCAGTGACTCCTTCAGCGGGGCTCACACCGGGGAGCTGTTTTTT; CDR3: CASSDSFSGAHTGELFF
J: TRBJ2-4; length: 16; size: .; V: TRBV11-3; D: TRBD2; DNA: TGTGCCAGCAGCCACCGACTAGCGGGGGGGCCAGACATTCAGTACTTC; CDR3: CASSHRLAGGPDIQYF
J: TRBJ2-5; length: 15; size: .; V: TRBV27; D: .; DNA: TGTGCCAGCAGTTTAGTGGGAGACCGGCAAGAGACCCAGTACTTC; CDR3: CASSLVGDRQETQYF
J: TRBJ1-4; length: 14; size: .; V: TRBV30; D: TRBD1; DNA: TGTGCCTGGAGCACCGGGACAGAGGATGAAAAACTGTTTTTT; CDR3: CAWSTGTEDEKLFF
J: TRBJ2-5; length: 13; size: .; V: TRBV28; D: .; DNA: TGTGCCAGCAGTTTAACAAGGGGGGAGACCCAGTACTTC; CDR3: CASSLTRGETQYF
J: TRBJ1-2; length: 19; size: .; V: TRBV11-2; D: TRBD1; DNA: TGTGCCAGCAGCACCGAGACCCGATTACAGGGGGCTGCTAACTATGGCTACACCTTC; CDR3: CASSTETRLQGAANYGYTF
J: TRBJ1-1; length: 14; size: .; V: TRBV19; D: .; DNA: TGTGCCAGTAGTATAGGACAGCTGAACACTGAAGCTTTCTTT; CDR3: CASSIGQLNTEAFF
J: TRBJ2-1; length: 14; size: .; V: TRBV6-2/TRBV6-3; D: .; DNA: TGTGCCAGCAGTTCCGGACAGTTTTACAATGAGCAGTTCTTC; CDR3: CASSSGQFYNEQFF